The 10 T cell receptor beta chains in this list originate from one sample, sequenced in a study of T-cell reconstitution after alpha-beta-depleted transplantation in children. Using unique molecular identifiers, the investigators prepared the TCRbeta library. TCRdb passed the PCR reads through MiXCR, listing each CDR3 protein once. This sample carries 200,000 to 250,000 distinct CDR3 sequences, 12% of them seen once, and the ten largest clones take around 2.5%. Sequenced material: PBMCs from the stem cell graft donor, taken from the stem cell graft. Source of these receptors: a human donor who donated a stem cell graft to a child with acute lymphoblastic leukemia.

This clonotype came up many times. This chain uses TRBV3-1 with TRBJ2-3; 7 nucleotides match TRBD2. Losses at the gene ends were 4 bases for V and 4 bases for J; bases not matched to a gene: 2. Germline V gives CDR1 LGHDT, CDR2 YNNKEL (reference sequence). The CDR3 runs to 13 residues. CDR3: CASSRGGSDTQYF. The CDR3 DNA is TGTGCCAGCAGCCGCGGGGGATCAGATACGCAGTATTTT.

The rearrangement uses TRBV29-1 and TRBJ1-2; D call uncertain. V lost 6 bases and J 4 bases, leaving 15 bases between the germline ends. The germline CDR1 and CDR2 sequences are SQVTM and ANQGSEA. The CDR3 length is 13 residues. CDR3: CSVLDSSLYGYTF. The CDR3 DNA reads as TGCAGCGTGCTCGACTCGAGCCTCTATGGCTACACCTTC.

This clonotype was counted between two and nine times. V usage is TRBV30 and J usage is TRBJ1-4, with D maybe TRBD1 (5 bases). There are 14 residues in the CDR3. CDR1 and CDR2 from the germline V gene are GTSNPN and SVGIG (reference sequence). V lost 4 bases to trimming and J lost 2 bases, with 11 bases between them. CDR3 sequence: CAWTVGGTNEKLFF. The CDR3 coding sequence is TGTGCCTGGACCGTCGGGGGTACTAATGAAAAACTGTTTTTT.

Ten or more counts support this clonotype. J is TRBJ2-7 and V is TRBV25-1, with D uncertain. The CDR3 runs to 13 residues. Germline V gives CDR1 MGHDK, CDR2 SYGVNS. The V end was cut by 3 bases, the J end by 3 bases, with 9 bases between. In nucleotides, the CDR3 is TGTGCCAGCAGTGATCTGGGTAACTACGAGCAGTACTTC. This translates into CASSDLGNYEQYF.

This clonotype was counted at least ten times. This chain connects TRBV20-1 to TRBJ2-1; 7 positions agree with TRBD2. This CDR3 comprises 14 residues. Germline V CDR1 and CDR2: DFQATT, SNEGSKA (reference sequence). After removal of 6 bases from V and 2 bases from J, the junction contained 7 bases not matched to a gene. This chain's CDR3 is CSAYRLAAYNEQFF. The CDR3 DNA reads TGCAGTGCCTACCGTCTAGCGGCCTACAATGAGCAGTTCTTC.

This clonotype was observed once. The chain combines TRBV24-1 with TRBJ2-1; TRBD1 or TRBD2 may be the D gene (6 bases each). This CDR3 has 15 amino acids. Trimming took 0 bases from V and 8 from J, leaving 13 bases between them. The germline gives CDR1 KGHDR, CDR2 SFDVKD. CDR3 amino acids: CATSDLYRGLDEQFF. The CDR3 nucleotides are TGTGCCACCAGTGATTTGTATCGGGGGCTGGATGAGCAGTTCTTC.

The sample holds a few counts of this clonotype. The chain recombines TRBV28 with TRBJ2-1; 7 bases fit TRBD1. V lost 4 bases, J lost 3 bases, and 12 bases stayed unmatched. There are 17 residues in the CDR3. CDR1 MDHEN and CDR2 SYDVKM come from the germline V gene. In DNA form, the CDR3 reads TGTGCCAGCAGTTCCATGACAGGGAGAGGTTTCTACAATGAGCAGTTCTTC. Translated: CASSSMTGRGFYNEQFF.

In this sample, this clonotype turned up many times. The chain employs TRBV9 and TRBJ2-3; D is perhaps TRBD1 or TRBD2 (5 bases each). CDR1 and CDR2 (germline): SGDLS, YYNGEE. V was cut by 3 bases and J by 5 bases, with 22 bases left in between. This CDR3 is built from 17 residues. CDR3 loop: CASSATGTGIQGDTQYF. As DNA, the CDR3 is TGTGCCAGCAGCGCCACCGGGACGGGGATCCAGGGAGATACGCAGTATTTT.

This clonotype was counted many times. The chain combines TRBV20-1 with TRBJ2-3; no clear D. The CDR3 consists of 11 residues. V dropped 7 bases and J dropped 0 bases, with 5 bases sitting between them. In germline, CDR1 is DFQATT, CDR2 SNEGSKA (reference sequence). CDR3 loop: CSVDSTDTQYF. The CDR3 DNA reads as TGCAGTGTTGACAGCACAGATACGCAGTATTTT.

This clonotype was seen just once. This rearrangement joins TRBV4-3 to TRBJ1-5; D gene uncertain. The CDR3 is made up of 14 amino acids. Trimming shortened V by 0 bases and J by 6 bases, and 9 bases separated the two germline ends. CDR1 is LGHNA, CDR2 YSLEER, per germline. This CDR3 reads CASSQDWSGQPQHF. CDR3 coding DNA: TGCGCCAGCAGCCAAGATTGGTCGGGTCAGCCCCAGCATTTT.